This T cell receptor (beta chain) stems from a study of vaccination and CD4 T cells after COVID-19. Sequenced with the Oncomine TCR Beta short-read assay was DNA taken from cultured CD4+ T cells. TCRdb analysed the PCR reads with MiXCR anew, one entry per CDR3 protein. Of about 18,000 distinct CDR3 sequences in the sample, approximately 46% were seen once. Trimming left V 3 bases short and J 9 bases short, with 11 bases between. The CDR3 is 12 amino acids. Germline CDR1 SEHNR, CDR2 FQNEAQ (reference sequence). This clonotype was counted a few times. Its antigen is as yet unknown. The treatment: approximately nine-day PBMC culture with coronavirus spike peptide pools or control peptides (ViraFEST assay).

The chain recombines TRBV7-9 with TRBJ1-1, with D possibly TRBD1 on 5 matching bases. The receptor's source is a human donor who had recovered from COVID-19. Sequenced here: CD4+ T cells from blood, cultured in vitro, sampled before SARS-CoV-2 vaccination. The CDR3 DNA sequence: TGTGCCAGCAGCTTGTTAGGGGAACAAGCTTTCTTT. Protein sequence: CASSLLGEQAFF. Full variable domain (outside the CDR3, taken from reference TRBV7-9 and TRBJ1-1): DTGVSQNPRHKITKRGQNVTFRCDPISEHNRLYWYRQTLGQGPEFLTYFQNEAQLEKSRLLSDRFSAERPKGSFSTLEIQRTEQGDSAMYLCASSLLGEQAFFGQGTRLTVV.